The 19 T cell receptor beta chains below come from one sample, sequenced in a study of blood T cells in healthy people across ages. A J-beta primer mix and a sample-barcoded 5' primer were used in a second PCR of roughly 6 to 11 cycles. TCRdb ran MiXCR on the 5' RACE reads and lists one entry per CDR3 protein. The data hold about 1.7 million distinct CDR3 sequences, with roughly 27% observed a single time. Sequencing was carried out using blood. Receptors originate from a woman aged 30 to 39 in good health.

DNA for the CDR3: TGTGCCAGCAGCCCGCGGGACAGGGTCAGCAATGAGCAGTTCTTC. Translation: CASSPRDRVSNEQFF. The chain has TRBV6-6 and TRBJ2-1, with TRBD1 matching over 9 bases. CDR1 MNHNY and CDR2 SVGAGI come from the germline V gene (reference sequence). The CDR3 sequence is 15 residues long. The V gene end was trimmed by 6 bases and the J gene end by 6 bases; junction bases not matched to a gene: 9.

This clonotype was seen more than once but under ten times. This chain connects TRBV7-9 to TRBJ1-1; perhaps TRBD1 as D (6 bases). With 6 bases removed from V and 10 bases from J, the gap between germline ends came to 15 bases. CDR3 length: 12 residues. Per germline, CDR1 SEHNR and CDR2 FQNEAQ (reference sequence). The CDR3 region is CASSLPGHGAFF. In DNA, the CDR3 is TGTGCCAGCAGTCTTCCGGGACACGGAGCTTTCTTT. Complete variable domain (other parts from reference TRBV7-9 and TRBJ1-1): DTGVSQNPRHKITKRGQNVTFRCDPISEHNRLYWYRQTLGQGPEFLTYFQNEAQLEKSRLLSDRFSAERPKGSFSTLEIQRTEQGDSAMYLCASSLPGHGAFFGQGTRLTVV.

This clonotype came up a few times. The V call is TRBV7-9, the J call TRBJ1-1, with a possible D match to TRBD1 (5 bases). Germline V gene sequence: CDR1 SEHNR, CDR2 FQNEAQ (reference sequence). The CDR3 spans 15 residues. The ends were cut back, 0 bases at V and 1 base at J, with 9 bases in the middle. The CDR3 sequence: CASSLASRENTEAFF. The DNA for the CDR3 is TGTGCCAGCAGCTTAGCCTCCAGGGAGAACACTGAAGCTTTCTTT.

In DNA, the CDR3 is TGTGCCAGCAGTCAAGAGGCGGGGAGGACAGGGCAGTTCTTC. This translates into CASSQEAGRTGQFF. This rearrangement joins TRBV28 to TRBJ2-1; D is possibly TRBD1 (7 bases). V was trimmed by 5 bases and J by 12 bases, leaving 20 bases between them. The germline gives CDR1 MDHEN, CDR2 SYDVKM. This CDR3 has 14 amino acids.

The chain couples TRBV7-2 to TRBJ2-3; D is unclear. V lost 8 bases and J lost 6, with 12 bases in between. The CDR3 runs to 12 residues. Germline V CDR1 and CDR2: SGHTA, FQGNSA. In DNA form, the CDR3 reads TGTGCCAGCGGCAGCGCTAAGGATACGCAGTATTTT. Protein sequence: CASGSAKDTQYF.

CDR3 nucleotide sequence: TGTGCCAGCAGGCGAACCGCAGTGACAGATACGCAGTATTTT. Translating it yields CASRRTAVTDTQYF. The genes are TRBV7-2 and TRBJ2-3; D not certain. This CDR3 is built from 14 residues. The V gene lost 6 bases and the J gene lost 3 bases, with 13 bases spanning the gap. CDR1 SGHTA and CDR2 FQGNSA come from the germline V gene.

V gene TRBV5-1 combines with J gene TRBJ2-3; TRBD2 matches 8 bases. CDR1 is SGHRS and CDR2 is YFSETQ in the germline V gene. V trimming: 0 bases; J trimming: 4 bases; junction bases outside the gene matches: 10. This CDR3 is built from 17 residues. CDR3 in DNA: TGCGCCAGCAGCTTGGCAGGGTCTAGCGGGTTCGCAGATACGCAGTATTTT. Residues: CASSLAGSSGFADTQYF.

This clonotype appeared many times. V usage is TRBV2 and J usage is TRBJ2-5; maybe TRBD2 (6 bases). The CDR3 loop spans 15 amino acids. Germline-derived CDR1 and CDR2 are SNHLY and FYNNEI. Deletions cut 3 bases from V and 2 bases from J, with 13 bases between. The CDR3 region is CASSETGVGQETQYF. In nucleotides, the CDR3 is TGTGCCAGCAGTGAGACGGGGGTGGGGCAAGAGACCCAGTACTTC.

V usage is TRBV7-3 and J usage is TRBJ2-1, with 9 positions matching TRBD2. The CDR3 sequence is 16 residues long. J lost 1 base, V lost 1 base, and 2 bases had no gene match. Germline CDR1 reads SGHTA; CDR2 reads FQGTGA. The CDR3 DNA follows: TGTGCCAGCAGCTTAAGACTAGCGGAATCCTACAATGAGCAGTTCTTC. The encoded protein is CASSLRLAESYNEQFF.

This clonotype was counted ten times or more. The chain couples TRBV3-1 to TRBJ2-3; no clear D gene. Deletions cut 4 bases from V and 2 bases from J, with 7 bases between. Germline CDR1 LGHDT, CDR2 YNNKEL (reference sequence). CDR3 length: 13 residues. CDR3 in amino acids: CASSRRNTDTQYF. DNA of the CDR3: TGTGCCAGCAGCCGCCGGAACACAGATACGCAGTATTTT.

Comments on this clonotype: Being one base from a much bigger clone, this may be a read error. V usage is TRBV3-1 and J usage is TRBJ2-5, with 7 bases identical to TRBD2. The germline CDR1 and CDR2 sequences are LGHDT and YNNKEL (reference sequence). Trimming took 4 bases from V and 11 from J; bases not matched to a gene: 22. The length of the CDR3 is 17 residues. The CDR3 DNA reads as TGTGCCAGCAGCCGAACCACTAGCGTATTTTACATCGATGAGCAGTACTTC. Translating gives CASSRTTSVFYIDEQYF.

This clonotype has more than one count but fewer than ten. This chain links TRBV5-1 with TRBJ2-1; TRBD2 agrees at 8 bases. The CDR3 spans 14 residues. The germline V gene has CDR1 SGHRS and CDR2 YFSETQ. J gave up 9 bases and V 1 base, and 6 bases lay outside the gene matches. CDR3 sequence reads: CASSLNGGAGEQFF. The CDR3 nucleotides are TGCGCCAGCAGCTTGAACGGGGGGGCCGGTGAGCAGTTCTTC.

The chain recombines TRBV20-1 with TRBJ1-1; D gene ambiguous. V was pared by 3 bases and J by 1 base, with 12 bases between. The CDR3 spans 14 residues. From germline, CDR1 is DFQATT and CDR2 SNEGSKA (reference sequence). The CDR3: CSASFHAANTEAFF. As DNA, the CDR3 is TGCAGTGCTAGCTTCCATGCAGCGAACACTGAAGCTTTCTTT.

V is TRBV5-1 and J is TRBJ2-3; TRBD2 might be the D (6 bases). The V end lost 5 bases, the J end lost 8 bases, and 18 bases lay between the germline ends. Germline V gene data show CDR1 as SGHRS and CDR2 as YFSETQ. The CDR3 covers 14 residues. The CDR3 region has the DNA TGCGCCAGCAGGGTAGCGGTGGCAGTAGGTACGCAGTATTTT. This codes for CASRVAVAVGTQYF.

The genes are TRBV7-8 and TRBJ2-1; D remains unclear. Germline lookup yields CDR1 SGHVS and CDR2 FQNEAQ. Trimming shortened V by 5 bases and J by 1 base, and 12 bases separated the two germline ends. The CDR3 loop spans 15 amino acids. CDR3 bases: TGTGCCAGCAGCCAAACACGGATTTCCTACAATGAGCAGTTCTTC. Its protein product is CASSQTRISYNEQFF.

At least ten counts were recorded for this clonotype. The genes are TRBV12-3 or TRBV12-4 and TRBJ1-2; 12 bases fit TRBD1. After removal of 6 bases from V and 8 bases from J, the junction contained 4 bases not matched to a gene. The CDR3 length is 13 residues. The CDR3 DNA follows: TGTGCCAGCAGGGGACAGGGGGCTGGAGGCTACACCTTC. Its protein is CASRGQGAGGYTF.

The CDR3 DNA reads as TGTGCCAGTAGCCCGGGGTTAGGCTGGAGAGAGACCCAGTACTTC. Its translation: CASSPGLGWRETQYF. The V and J genes are TRBV19 and TRBJ2-5, with D tentatively TRBD2 (5 bases). Looked up from germline, CDR1 is LNHDA and CDR2 is SQIVND (reference sequence). The CDR3 covers 15 residues. V shed 6 bases and J shed 4 bases, with 18 bases lying between them.

As concerns this clonotype: The junction does not match germline at one end; this may be a read error. The J gene is TRBJ2-5, the V gene TRBV3-1, with TRBD1 identical over 10 bases. Per germline, CDR1 LGHDT and CDR2 YNNKEL (reference sequence). The CDR3 totals 18 residues. The CDR3 spells CASSQGLLGQGVQGTQYF. As DNA, the CDR3 is TGTGCCAGCAGCCAAGGGCTACTAGGACAGGGGGTCCAAGGGACCCAGTACTTC.

This clonotype has a handful of counts. The rearrangement links TRBV29-1 to TRBJ1-5; no clear D gene. Trimming took off 3 bases at V and 4 bases at J, with 7 bases between the two ends. The germline V gene has CDR1 SQVTM and CDR2 ANQGSEA. This CDR3 has 12 amino acids. Written as DNA, the CDR3 is TGCAGCGTTGAGCTGGGTAATCAGCCCCAGCATTTT. Translating it yields CSVELGNQPQHF. Filled out from reference TRBV29-1 and TRBJ1-5, the complete variable domain reads SAVISQKPSRDICQRGTSLTIQCQVDSQVTMMFWYRQQPGQSLTLIATANQGSEATYESGFVIDKFPISRPNLTFSTLTVSNMSPEDSSIYLCSVELGNQPQHFGDGTRLSIL.